Presented here are 12 T cell receptor beta chains from one specimen sequenced in a study of cytomegalovirus exposure and HLA in healthy donors. The PCR was carried out with 60 Vbeta primers and 13 Jbeta primers. TCRdb keeps only in-frame clones here, not all; method: immunoSEQ multiplex PCR. The sample lists over 95,000 clones, about 79% seen once, with about 2% in the top ten. Specimen: PBMCs. These receptors all come from a human donor in good health.

In its sample, this clone was seen a few times. The chain has TRBV14 and TRBJ1-4, with 7 bases aligning to TRBD1. From germline, CDR1 is SGHDN and CDR2 FVKESK. Trimming took 0 bases from V and 7 from J; bases not matched to a gene: 11. The CDR3 contains 17 residues. In nucleotides, the CDR3 is TGTGCCAGCAGCCAAGATCCTCGACAGGGCTTCGGTGAAAAACTGTTTTTT. Translation gives CASSQDPRQGFGEKLFF.

CDR3 coding DNA: TGTGCCAGCAGTTTACAGGGTATTCAGCCCCAGCATTTT. Protein product: CASSLQGIQPQHF. The chain links TRBV27 to TRBJ1-5; maybe TRBD1 (5 bases). CDR3 length: 13 residues. CDR1 is MNHEY and CDR2 is SMNVEV in the germline V gene (reference sequence). The V and J ends lost 2 bases and 6 bases respectively, with 8 bases between them.

The V and J genes are TRBV5-1 and TRBJ2-2; TRBD1 agrees at 8 bases. Losses at the gene ends were 4 bases for V and 2 bases for J; bases not matched to a gene: 4. This CDR3 contains 15 residues. Germline-derived CDR1 and CDR2 are SGHRS and YFSETQ. This CDR3 reads CASSTGGPNTGELFF. The CDR3 DNA reads as TGCGCCAGCAGCACAGGGGGGCCTAACACCGGGGAGCTGTTTTTT.

V is TRBV19 and J is TRBJ1-2; no clear D gene. CDR1 and CDR2 (germline): LNHDA, SQIVND (reference sequence). V lost 2 bases and J lost 11, with 24 bases in between. This CDR3 is 16 amino acids long. This chain's CDR3 is CASSIQDPRRFGRYTF. The DNA of the CDR3 is TGTGCCAGTAGTATACAGGACCCTCGGAGATTCGGGAGGTACACCTTC.

The chain carries TRBV27 and TRBJ1-1, with D possibly being TRBD1 (6 bases). The V and J ends lost 5 bases and 0 bases respectively, with 19 bases between them. The CDR3 loop spans 17 amino acids. In germline, CDR1 is MNHEY, CDR2 SMNVEV (reference sequence). CDR3 coding DNA: TGTGCCAGCAGTCACTCGAACAGGGTTCACATGAACACTGAAGCTTTCTTT. Translated: CASSHSNRVHMNTEAFF.

The J gene is TRBJ2-1, the V gene TRBV5-6, with D perhaps matching TRBD2 (6 bases). There are 17 residues in the CDR3. The ends were cut back, 0 bases at V and 0 bases at J, with 13 bases in the middle. Germline V CDR1 and CDR2: SGHDT, YYEEEE. The DNA for the CDR3 is TGTGCCAGCAGCTTGGCCGTGGCGGGAAGCTCCTACAATGAGCAGTTCTTC. Amino acid sequence: CASSLAVAGSSYNEQFF. Complete variable domain (other parts from reference TRBV5-6 and TRBJ2-1): DAGVTQSPTHLIKTRGQQVTLRCSPKSGHDTVSWYQQALGQGPQFIFQYYEEEERQRGNFPDRFSGHQFPNYSSELNVNALLLGDSALYLCASSLAVAGSSYNEQFFGPGTRLTVL.

This clone was detected a few times. J is TRBJ2-3 and V is TRBV27; no clear D gene. This CDR3 has 13 residues. The germline CDR1 and CDR2 sequences are MNHEY and SMNVEV (reference sequence). Trimming removed 8 bases from V and 2 bases from J, with 11 bases in between. CDR3 nucleotides: TGTGCCAGCGTCGCGACACACACAGATACGCAGTATTTT. This gives the protein CASVATHTDTQYF.

Worth noting for this clone: At one of its ends the junction is not consistent with the germline gene, which may arise from a read error. This chain links TRBV7-3 with TRBJ2-5; tentatively, D is TRBD1 (6 bases). Per germline, CDR1 SGHTA and CDR2 FQGTGA. The CDR3 is 13 residues long. The CDR3 DNA reads as TGTGTCAGCAGCAGCCAACAGGGCGAGACCCAGTACTTC. It specifies CVSSSQQGETQYF.

This clone was observed once. CDR3 amino acids: CASSLSDRGPTGELFF. CDR3 DNA sequence: TGTGCCAGCAGCCTATCGGACAGGGGGCCCACCGGGGAGCTGTTTTTT. The V gene is TRBV7-9, the J gene TRBJ2-2; 11 bases are shared with TRBD1. The ends lost 5 bases at V and 4 bases at J; junction bases unmatched: 6. The CDR3 runs 16 residues. Germline V gene sequence: CDR1 SEHNR, CDR2 FQNEAQ (reference sequence).

This rearrangement joins TRBV6-5 to TRBJ1-5, with D unresolved. The germline V gene has CDR1 MNHEY and CDR2 SVGAGI. The CDR3 has 13 amino acids. Trimming pared 0 bases from V and 8 bases from J, leaving 8 bases between. Written as DNA, the CDR3 is TGTGCCAGCAGTTACTCCCTACTGGAGCCCCAGCATTTT. Encoded protein: CASSYSLLEPQHF.

The chain recombines TRBV29-1 with TRBJ1-2; 7 nucleotides line up with TRBD1. Germline trimming cut 2 bases from V and 2 bases from J; bases unmatched to any gene: 17. The CDR3 spans 18 residues. The germline CDR1 and CDR2 sequences are SQVTM and ANQGSEA. Written as DNA, the CDR3 is TGCAGCGTTGAATCCTGGAATGAGGGACAGACTAACAACTATGGCTACACCTTC. Its translation is CSVESWNEGQTNNYGYTF. Filled out from reference TRBV29-1 and TRBJ1-2, the complete variable domain reads SAVISQKPSRDICQRGTSLTIQCQVDSQVTMMFWYRQQPGQSLTLIATANQGSEATYESGFVIDKFPISRPNLTFSTLTVSNMSPEDSSIYLCSVESWNEGQTNNYGYTFGSGTRLTVV.

On this clone itself: Its ends do not fully match the called genes, so a read error is possible. V and J are TRBV11-2 and TRBJ2-7; 9 nucleotides line up with TRBD2. Germline V gene lookup returns CDR1 SGHAT and CDR2 FQNNGV. The CDR3 runs 14 residues. CDR3 amino acids: CASTLKREVYEQYF. The CDR3 DNA follows: TGTGCCAGCACCTTAAAGCGGGAGGTCTACGAGCAGTACTTC. The full variable domain, rest sourced from reference TRBV11-2 and TRBJ2-7, is EAGVAQSPRYKIIEKRQSVAFWCNPISGHATLYWYQQILGQGPKLLIQFQNNGVVDDSQLPKDRFSAERLKGVDSTLKIQPAKLEDSAVYLCASTLKREVYEQYFGPGTRLTVT.